One sample yielded the 10 T cell receptor beta chains listed below, sequenced in a study of vaccination and CD4 T cells after COVID-19. Cultured CD4+ T cell DNA underwent sequencing with the Oncomine TCR Beta short-read assay. TCRdb fed the PCR reads into MiXCR, producing one record per CDR3 protein. This repertoire shows around 11,000 distinct CDR3 sequences, roughly 25% found once; its top ten account for 20% to 30%. Treatment defined: roughly ten-day PBMC culture with coronavirus spike peptide pools or control peptides (ViraFEST assay). These receptors lack a known antigen. This sample comprised CD4+ T cells from blood, cultured in vitro, obtained before SARS-CoV-2 vaccination. These receptor sequences come from a human donor who received a COVID-19 vaccine.

This chain joins TRBV6-1 and TRBJ2-5; 10 bases line up with TRBD2. Trimming at V came to 3 bases and at J to 1 base, leaving 5 bases not matched to a gene. The CDR3 loop spans 16 amino acids. Germline lookup yields CDR1 MNHNS and CDR2 SASEGT. CDR3 protein: CASSDFSGRTQETQYF. CDR3 in DNA: TGTGCCAGCAGTGATTTTAGCGGGAGGACCCAAGAGACCCAGTACTTC.

The CDR3: CASSSRDSGYTF. CDR3 in DNA: TGTGCCAGCAGCTCCAGGGACAGTGGCTACACCTTC. The V call is TRBV7-2, the J call TRBJ1-2, with TRBD1 identical over 7 bases. The germline gives CDR1 SGHTA, CDR2 FQGNSA. The CDR3 runs 12 residues. V lost 4 bases and J lost 7; bases outside the gene matches: 3.

This clonotype counts as medium-sized. This chain joins TRBV20-1 and TRBJ1-1; the D gene is possibly TRBD1 (5 bases). Germline loops: CDR1 DFQATT, CDR2 SNEGSKA (reference sequence). The CDR3 sequence is 14 residues long. V was clipped by 2 bases and J by 2 bases, with 12 bases between them. In DNA form, the CDR3 reads TGCAGTGCTAGAAGGGGCGCGGCAAACACTGAAGCTTTCTTT. Its translation is CSARRGAANTEAFF.

In this sample, this clonotype turned up a few times. The V gene is TRBV21-1, the J gene TRBJ2-7; the table calls TRBD1, which could not be checked here. TRBV21-1 represents a pseudogene. The CDR3 sequence is 14 residues long. CDR3 bases: TGTGCCAGCAGCAAATATCGGGGGGGGCACGAGCAGTACTTC. Translation gives CASSKYRGGHEQYF.

This chain joins TRBV7-2 and TRBJ2-7; TRBD1 agrees at 11 bases. This CDR3 comprises 16 residues. Germline trimming cut 5 bases from V and 2 bases from J; bases unmatched to any gene: 8. Germline CDR1 is SGHTA and CDR2 is FQGNSA. DNA of the CDR3: TGTGCCAGCAGCCCCGGGACAGGGGGGTCCCCCTACGAGCAGTACTTC. Protein: CASSPGTGGSPYEQYF.

This clonotype was picked up a small number of times. The chain recombines TRBV20-1 with TRBJ2-5; D not certain. Germline CDR1 and CDR2: DFQATT and SNEGSKA (reference sequence). Trimming stripped 4 bases from V and 1 base from J, with 4 bases between. CDR3 length: 11 amino acids. DNA for the CDR3: TGCAGTGCTAATTTCCAAGAGACCCAGTACTTC. Translated, it gives CSANFQETQYF.

In its sample, this clonotype was seen a few times. The V call is TRBV20-1, the J call TRBJ2-3; 10 bases map to TRBD2. CDR3 length equals 15 residues. Germline V gene data show CDR1 as DFQATT and CDR2 as SNEGSKA (reference sequence). After removal of 1 base from V and 6 bases from J, the junction contained 7 bases not matched to a gene. CDR3 residues: CSARVPSGGSDTQYF. In DNA, the CDR3 is TGCAGTGCTAGAGTTCCTAGCGGGGGCTCGGATACGCAGTATTTT.

V and J are TRBV7-9 and TRBJ2-7, with TRBD1 matching 10 bases. The CDR3 runs to 15 residues. Germline trimming cut 0 bases from V and 6 bases from J; bases unmatched to any gene: 5. CDR1 and CDR2 (germline): SEHNR, FQNEAQ (reference sequence). CDR3 region: CASSLARDRGGEQYF. The CDR3 DNA is TGTGCCAGCAGCTTAGCCCGGGACAGGGGTGGCGAGCAGTACTTC.

The V and J genes are TRBV6-1 and TRBJ2-5, with D hard to call. Germline loops: CDR1 MNHNS, CDR2 SASEGT. The V end lost 6 bases, the J end lost 4 bases, and 9 bases lay between the germline ends. CDR3 size: 12 residues. CDR3 loop: CASSQLGETQYF. The CDR3 DNA reads TGTGCCAGCAGCCAGCTAGGAGAGACCCAGTACTTC.

This clonotype was counted only a few times. The V gene is TRBV11-3, the J gene TRBJ1-1; tentatively, D is TRBD1 (5 bases). Germline-derived CDR1 and CDR2 are SGHNT and YENEEA. The CDR3 covers 15 residues. The V end lost 5 bases, the J end lost 1 base, and 14 bases lay between the germline ends. The CDR3 loop reads CASSPTGWRNTEAFF. In DNA form, the CDR3 reads TGTGCCAGCAGCCCTACAGGATGGAGGAACACTGAAGCTTTCTTT.